The table lists the clone carrying this TCR beta chain with a few counts. The CDR3 sequence is 14 residues long. CDR1 is MNHEY, CDR2 SVGAGI, per germline. The V end was cut by 6 bases, the J end by 2 bases, with 14 bases between. TCRdb used MiXCR to reprocess the 5' RACE reads, holding one entry per CDR3 protein. The sample records 45,000 to 65,000 distinct CDR3 sequences, roughly 4.3% being singletons. The sample originates from a study of neurological immune-mediated disorders. The clonotype was recovered from a man aged 50 to 60 with multiple sclerosis. The V and J genes are TRBV6-5 and TRBJ2-7, with D unresolved. Sequencing used PBMCs. CDR3 region: CASSETDLTYEQYF. In DNA, the CDR3 is TGTGCCAGCAGCGAGACCGACCTGACCTACGAGCAGTACTTC.